This T cell receptor (beta chain) was sequenced during a study of CD8+ T cells in alopecia areata. Study outcomes and limitations: Compared with normal scalp, lesional scalp had higher clonality and more expanded CD8+ clones. Patients shared TCRs less clearly than mice did, possibly owing to HLA.

The V end was cut by 2 bases, the J end by 2 bases, with 13 bases between. The germline CDR1 and CDR2 sequences are MNHEY and SVGAGI. This CDR3 contains 15 residues. Sequencing relied on a cDNA template that was reverse transcribed from extracted RNA. Assay: immunoSEQ multiplex PCR; the TCRdb copy retains only in-frame clones and omits some. The table shows about 30,000 clones, with around 62% occurring only once. Researchers gathered lesional scalp punch biopsies and peripheral blood from patients with alopecia areata. About this clone: The antigen is not known.

The TCR comes from a human donor with alopecia areata. J is TRBJ2-7 and V is TRBV6-5; D perhaps matches TRBD1 (5 bases). Sequences were obtained from NKG2D-high CD8+ T cells sorted from blood. The CDR3 DNA sequence: TGTGCCAGCAGTTACGCCCAGGGAATCACCTACGAGCAGTACTTC. It specifies CASSYAQGITYEQYF.